This TCR beta chain was found in a study of cytomegalovirus exposure and HLA in healthy donors. Study in general: The early release's HLA-typed donors yielded roughly 85 million unique TCRs. Study outcomes and limitations: For TCR beta chains, V- and J-gene trimming was later linked to a missense DCLRE1C variant. Presence/absence analyses assumed roughly uniform sequencing depth across donors.

The primer mix had 60 Vbeta and 13 Jbeta primers. Assay: immunoSEQ multiplex PCR; the TCRdb copy retains only in-frame clones and omits some. This table has 150,000 to 200,000 clones, about 80% appearing once. Germline V gene sequence: CDR1 LNHDA, CDR2 SQIVND (reference sequence). The CDR3 runs to 15 residues. Trimming pared 5 bases from V and 7 bases from J, leaving 15 bases between. A few counts support this clone. What it recognizes is unknown. The study sampled nominally healthy donors, though unrecorded immune exposures were likely. Sequenced input: PBMCs. V usage is TRBV19 and J usage is TRBJ1-6, with a tentative D call TRBD1 (6 bases). The sequence derives from a man younger than 45 in good health and CMV-seropositive. The CDR3 DNA reads TGTGCCAGTAGTGGGGACAATTTAGTGAATTCACCCCTCCACTTT. Protein sequence: CASSGDNLVNSPLHF.